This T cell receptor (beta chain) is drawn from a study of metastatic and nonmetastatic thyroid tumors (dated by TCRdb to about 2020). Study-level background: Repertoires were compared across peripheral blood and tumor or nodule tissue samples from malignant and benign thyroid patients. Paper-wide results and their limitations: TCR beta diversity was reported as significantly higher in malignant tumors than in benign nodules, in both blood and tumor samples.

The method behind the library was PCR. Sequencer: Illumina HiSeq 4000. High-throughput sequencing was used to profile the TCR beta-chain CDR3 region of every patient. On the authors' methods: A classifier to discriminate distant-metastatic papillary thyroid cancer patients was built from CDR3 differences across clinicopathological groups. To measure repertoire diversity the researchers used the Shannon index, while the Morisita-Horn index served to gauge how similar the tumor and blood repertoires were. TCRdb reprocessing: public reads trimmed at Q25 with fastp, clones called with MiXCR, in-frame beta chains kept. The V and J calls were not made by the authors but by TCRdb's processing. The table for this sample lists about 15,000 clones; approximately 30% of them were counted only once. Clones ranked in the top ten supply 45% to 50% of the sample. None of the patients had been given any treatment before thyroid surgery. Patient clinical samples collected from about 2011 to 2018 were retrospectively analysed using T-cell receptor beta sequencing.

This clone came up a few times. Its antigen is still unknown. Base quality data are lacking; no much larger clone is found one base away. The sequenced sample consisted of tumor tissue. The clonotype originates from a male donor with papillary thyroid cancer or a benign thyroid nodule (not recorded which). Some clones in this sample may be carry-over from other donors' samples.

The CDR3 reads as follows: CAWSRQPNTEAFF. The sequence in DNA is TGTGCCTGGAGCCGTCAACCGAACACTGAAGCTTTCTTT. This chain is built from TRBV30 and TRBJ1-1; no D gene is confidently identified. The germline V gene (reference sequence) supplies CDR1 GTSNPN and CDR2 SVGIG. Deletion took 3 bases off V and 1 base off J, with a span of 9 bases between the germline ends. From the cysteine up to the phenylalanine, the CDR3 has a length of 13 residues. The sequence is cut down to CDR3 DNA, 39 bases in frame from base 1. Where the CDR3 stops, the reference TRBV30 and TRBJ1-1 genes take over; the full variable domain is SQTIHQWPATLVQPVGSPLSLECTVEGTSNPNLYWYRQAAGRGLQLLFYSVGIGQISSEVPQNLSASRPQDRQFILSSKKLLLSDSGFYLCAWSRQPNTEAFFGQGTRLTVV.